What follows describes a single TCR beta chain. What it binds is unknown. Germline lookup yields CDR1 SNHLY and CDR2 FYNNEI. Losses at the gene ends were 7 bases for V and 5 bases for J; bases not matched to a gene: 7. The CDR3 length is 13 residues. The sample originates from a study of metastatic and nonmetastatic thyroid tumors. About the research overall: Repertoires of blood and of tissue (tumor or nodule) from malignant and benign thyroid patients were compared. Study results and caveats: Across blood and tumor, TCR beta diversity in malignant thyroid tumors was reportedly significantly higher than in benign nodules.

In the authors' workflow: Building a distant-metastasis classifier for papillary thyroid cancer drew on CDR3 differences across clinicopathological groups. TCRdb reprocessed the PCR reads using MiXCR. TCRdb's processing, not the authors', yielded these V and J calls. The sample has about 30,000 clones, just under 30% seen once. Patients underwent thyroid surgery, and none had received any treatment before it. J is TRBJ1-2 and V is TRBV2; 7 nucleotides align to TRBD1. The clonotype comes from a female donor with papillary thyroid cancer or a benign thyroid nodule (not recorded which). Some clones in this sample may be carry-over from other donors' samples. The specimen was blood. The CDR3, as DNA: TGTGCCAGCAATACAGGGGCGGGGTATGGCTACACCTTC. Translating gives CASNTGAGYGYTF.